This T cell receptor beta chain emerged from a study of blood T cell repertoires in COVID-19. Study-level information: The study drew acute and convalescent COVID-19 samples from the United States, Italy and Spain. PBMCs, B-cell-depleted T cells, or T cells provided the cDNA or gDNA that made up the material.

CDR1 and CDR2 (germline): SEHNR, FQNEAQ (reference sequence). The CDR3 extends over 16 amino acids. V lost 4 bases, J lost 4 bases, and 19 bases lay in between. In the authors' methods: Estimated nucleated cell counts came from reference gene primer amplification. Repertoires were generated with immunoSEQ multiplex PCR, while TCRdb's copy carries only in-frame clones and drops some. That table supplies the V and J calls and clone size; D and trimming were determined from the DNA. The data hold 280,000 or so clones, with 65% to 90% observed a single time. The sequenced sample consisted of peripheral blood. The receptor comes from a human donor in a cohort sampled during active COVID-19. The chain has TRBV7-9 and TRBJ1-2; D might be TRBD1 (5 bases). The chain's CDR3 is CASSSIRRAGGYGYTF. CDR3 in DNA: TGTGCCAGCAGCTCCATCAGACGGGCCGGGGGCTATGGCTACACCTTC. The complete variable domain, with remaining parts taken from reference TRBV7-9 and TRBJ1-2, reads DTGVSQNPRHKITKRGQNVTFRCDPISEHNRLYWYRQTLGQGPEFLTYFQNEAQLEKSRLLSDRFSAERPKGSFSTLEIQRTEQGDSAMYLCASSSIRRAGGYGYTFGSGTRLTVV.